A single sample gave rise to the 7 T cell receptor beta chains below, sequenced in a study of T cells after yellow fever vaccination. TCRdb re-called the 5' RACE reads through MiXCR, storing one row per CDR3 protein. The repertoire has 35,000 to 55,000 distinct CDR3 sequences, 6.8% of them found once; the top ten carry around 16%. Material: CD8+ T cells not binding an NS4B(214-222) dextramer, sorted from PBMCs, obtained 45 days after the yellow fever booster vaccination. These receptor sequences come from a man aged 25-45 years who received the YFV17D yellow fever vaccine.

At least ten counts were recorded for this clonotype. The chain carries TRBV7-2 and TRBJ2-7; D not certain. The CDR3 extends over 13 amino acids. Germline CDR1 is SGHTA and CDR2 is FQGNSA. Deletions cut 4 bases from V and 4 bases from J, with 11 bases between. CDR3 DNA sequence: TGTGCCAGCAGCTACTACTCTGGATACGAGCAGTACTTC. It codes for CASSYYSGYEQYF.

The genes are TRBV11-2 and TRBJ2-1; possible D gene TRBD1, 5 bases. CDR3 size: 17 residues. Looked up from germline, CDR1 is SGHAT and CDR2 is FQNNGV. The ends were cut back, 2 bases at V and 1 base at J, with 15 bases in the middle. The chain's CDR3 is CASSLYQGTHSYNEQFF. CDR3 nucleotide sequence: TGTGCCAGCAGCTTATATCAGGGAACACATTCCTACAATGAGCAGTTCTTC.

This clonotype was detected many times. The rearrangement uses TRBV27 and TRBJ2-3, with D possibly TRBD1 on 6 matching bases. Trimming stripped 5 bases from V and 0 bases from J, with 15 bases between. There are 16 residues in the CDR3. The V gene's germline CDR1 is MNHEY and CDR2 SMNVEV (reference sequence). CDR3 sequence reads: CASSLWTDLSTDTQYF. The DNA for the CDR3 is TGTGCCAGCAGTCTCTGGACAGACCTAAGCACAGATACGCAGTATTTT.

There are many counts of this clonotype. The chain has TRBV2 and TRBJ2-7; D gene uncertain. The V and J ends lost 4 bases and 4 bases respectively, with 11 bases between them. CDR1 and CDR2 from the germline V gene are SNHLY and FYNNEI. The CDR3 length is 13 residues. The CDR3 loop reads CASSVVKSYEQYF. CDR3 sequence (DNA): TGTGCCAGCAGTGTCGTGAAGTCGTACGAGCAGTACTTC. Variable domain in full (rest from reference TRBV2 and TRBJ2-7): EPEVTQTPSHQVTQMGQEVILRCVPISNHLYFYWYRQILGQKVEFLVSFYNNEISEKSEIFDDQFSVERPDGSNFTLKIRSTKLEDSAMYFCASSVVKSYEQYFGPGTRLTVT.

In its sample, this clonotype was seen many times. J is TRBJ2-7 and V is TRBV15; 7 nucleotides line up with TRBD1. This CDR3 contains 14 residues. The trim removed 5 bases at V and 0 bases at J, leaving 4 bases unmatched. Germline V gene lookup returns CDR1 LNHNV and CDR2 YYDKDF (reference sequence). The CDR3, as DNA: TGTGCCACCAGCGCCGACAGGGACTCCTACGAGCAGTACTTC. Its translation: CATSADRDSYEQYF.

In this sample, this clonotype turned up many times. The rearrangement joins TRBV5-5 to TRBJ2-3; D uncertain. CDR3 length: 14 amino acids. Between the trimmed V and J ends, which lost 0 bases and 2 bases, there was a span of 7 bases. Per germline, CDR1 SGHKS and CDR2 YYEKEE (reference sequence). The CDR3 loop is CASSLETATDTQYF. The CDR3 nucleotides are TGTGCCAGCAGCTTGGAGACGGCCACAGATACGCAGTATTTT.

There are many counts of this clonotype. This sequence joins TRBV12-3 or TRBV12-4 and TRBJ2-2; 11 bases align to TRBD2. The CDR3 length is 16 residues. Losses at the gene ends were 6 bases for V and 6 bases for J; bases not matched to a gene: 9. In DNA, the CDR3 is TGTGCCAGCAGGGGATTAGCGGGAGGGCCTCCCGGGGAGCTGTTTTTT. Its protein product is CASRGLAGGPPGELFF.